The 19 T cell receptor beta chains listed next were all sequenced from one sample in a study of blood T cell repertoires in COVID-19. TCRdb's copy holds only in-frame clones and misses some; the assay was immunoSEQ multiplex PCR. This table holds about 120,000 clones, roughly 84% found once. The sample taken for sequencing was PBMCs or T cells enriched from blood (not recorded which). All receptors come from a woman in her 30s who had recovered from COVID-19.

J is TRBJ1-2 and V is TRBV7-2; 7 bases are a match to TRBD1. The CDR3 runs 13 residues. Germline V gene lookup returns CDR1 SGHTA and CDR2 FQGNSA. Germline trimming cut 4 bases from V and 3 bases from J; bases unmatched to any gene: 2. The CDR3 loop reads CASSSTGHYGYTF. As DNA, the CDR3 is TGTGCCAGCAGCTCGACAGGGCACTATGGCTACACCTTC.

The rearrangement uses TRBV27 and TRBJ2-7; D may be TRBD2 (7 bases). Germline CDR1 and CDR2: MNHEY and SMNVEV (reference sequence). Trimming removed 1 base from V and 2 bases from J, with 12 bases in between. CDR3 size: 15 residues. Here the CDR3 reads CASSLWGGEPYEQYF. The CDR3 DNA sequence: TGTGCCAGCAGTTTATGGGGGGGCGAACCCTACGAGCAGTACTTC.

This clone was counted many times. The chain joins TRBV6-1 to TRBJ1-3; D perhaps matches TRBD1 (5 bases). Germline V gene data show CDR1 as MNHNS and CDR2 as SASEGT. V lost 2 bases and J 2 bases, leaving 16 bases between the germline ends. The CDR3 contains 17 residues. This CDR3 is CASSERNRIEPGNTIYF. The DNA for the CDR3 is TGTGCCAGCAGTGAAAGGAACAGGATTGAACCTGGAAACACCATATATTTT.

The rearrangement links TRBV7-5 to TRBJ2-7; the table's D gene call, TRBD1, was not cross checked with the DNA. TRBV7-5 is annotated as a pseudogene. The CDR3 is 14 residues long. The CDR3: CVRSLVQGLYEQYF. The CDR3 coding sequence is TGTGTCAGAAGCTTAGTGCAGGGTCTCTACGAGCAGTACTTC.

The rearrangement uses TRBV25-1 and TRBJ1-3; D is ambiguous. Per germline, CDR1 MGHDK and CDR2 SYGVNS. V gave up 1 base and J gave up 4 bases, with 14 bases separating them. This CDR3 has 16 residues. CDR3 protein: CASSESAGMGGNTIYF. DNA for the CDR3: TGTGCCAGCAGTGAATCTGCCGGGATGGGCGGAAACACCATATATTTT.

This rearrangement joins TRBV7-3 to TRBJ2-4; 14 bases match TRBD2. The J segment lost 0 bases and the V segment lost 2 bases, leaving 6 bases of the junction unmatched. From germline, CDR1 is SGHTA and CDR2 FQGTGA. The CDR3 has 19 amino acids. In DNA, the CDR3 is TGTGCCAGCAGCTTAGGAAGGACTAGCGGGAGGTTAGCCAAAAACATTCAGTACTTC. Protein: CASSLGRTSGRLAKNIQYF.

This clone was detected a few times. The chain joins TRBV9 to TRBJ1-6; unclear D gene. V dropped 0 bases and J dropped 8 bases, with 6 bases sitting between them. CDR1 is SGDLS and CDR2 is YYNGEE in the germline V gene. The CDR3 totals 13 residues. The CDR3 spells CASSVGEDSPLHF. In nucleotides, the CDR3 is TGTGCCAGCAGCGTAGGGGAGGATTCACCCCTCCACTTT.

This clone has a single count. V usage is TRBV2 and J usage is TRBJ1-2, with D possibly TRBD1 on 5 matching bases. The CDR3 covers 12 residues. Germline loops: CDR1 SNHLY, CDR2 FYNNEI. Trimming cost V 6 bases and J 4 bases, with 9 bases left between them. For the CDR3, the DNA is TGTGCCAGCAGGAATACAGGCTATGGCTACACCTTC. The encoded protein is CASRNTGYGYTF.

The CDR3 DNA follows: TGTGCCAGCAGAAGACAGGTTTTAGCCAAAAACATTCAGTACTTC. Amino acid sequence: CASRRQVLAKNIQYF. The rearrangement uses TRBV6-6 and TRBJ2-4; D is perhaps TRBD1 (6 bases). The CDR3 runs 15 residues. V dropped 6 bases and J dropped 0 bases, with 12 bases sitting between them. Germline loops: CDR1 MNHNY, CDR2 SVGAGI (reference sequence).

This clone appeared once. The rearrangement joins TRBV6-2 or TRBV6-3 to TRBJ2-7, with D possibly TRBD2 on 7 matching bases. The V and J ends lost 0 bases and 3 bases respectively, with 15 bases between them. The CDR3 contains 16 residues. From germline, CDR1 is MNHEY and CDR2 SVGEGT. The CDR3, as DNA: TGTGCCAGCAGTTACTCGGGGGGGCGCGGTTTCTACGAGCAGTACTTC. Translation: CASSYSGGRGFYEQYF.

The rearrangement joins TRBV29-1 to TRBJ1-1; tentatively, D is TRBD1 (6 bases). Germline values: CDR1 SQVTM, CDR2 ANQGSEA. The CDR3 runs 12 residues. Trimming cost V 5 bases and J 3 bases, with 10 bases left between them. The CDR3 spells CSVPGQHTEAFF. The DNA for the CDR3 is TGCAGCGTTCCGGGACAACACACTGAAGCTTTCTTT.

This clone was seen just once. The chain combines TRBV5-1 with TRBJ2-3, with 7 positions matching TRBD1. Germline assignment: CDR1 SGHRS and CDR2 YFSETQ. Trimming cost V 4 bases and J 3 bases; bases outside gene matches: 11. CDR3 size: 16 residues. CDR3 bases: TGCGCCAGCAGCGGCACGTACAGGGGACGGACAGATACGCAGTATTTT. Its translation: CASSGTYRGRTDTQYF.

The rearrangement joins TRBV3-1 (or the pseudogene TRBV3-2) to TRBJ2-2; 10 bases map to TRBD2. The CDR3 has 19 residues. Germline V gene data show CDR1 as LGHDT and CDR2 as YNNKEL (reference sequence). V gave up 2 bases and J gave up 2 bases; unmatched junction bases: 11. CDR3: CASSQTFLAGAYNTGELFF. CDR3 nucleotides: TGTGCCAGCAGCCAAACCTTCCTAGCGGGAGCCTATAACACCGGGGAGCTGTTTTTT.

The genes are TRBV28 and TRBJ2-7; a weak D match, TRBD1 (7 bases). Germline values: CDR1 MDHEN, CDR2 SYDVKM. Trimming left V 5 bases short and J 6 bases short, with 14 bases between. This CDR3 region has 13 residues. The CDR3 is CASSRRQGGEQYF. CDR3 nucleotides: TGTGCCAGCAGTCGTCGACAGGGAGGCGAGCAGTACTTC.

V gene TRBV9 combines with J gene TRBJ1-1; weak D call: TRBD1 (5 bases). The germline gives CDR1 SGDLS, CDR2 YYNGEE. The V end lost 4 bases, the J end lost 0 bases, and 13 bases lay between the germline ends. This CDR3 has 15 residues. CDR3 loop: CASSPRQFMNTEAFF. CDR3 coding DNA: TGTGCCAGCAGCCCCCGACAGTTTATGAACACTGAAGCTTTCTTT.

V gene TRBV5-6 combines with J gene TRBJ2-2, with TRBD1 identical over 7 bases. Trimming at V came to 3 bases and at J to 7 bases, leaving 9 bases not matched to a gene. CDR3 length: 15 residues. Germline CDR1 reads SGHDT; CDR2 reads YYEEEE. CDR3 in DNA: TGTGCCAGCAGCTACACAGGGGCCTCACGCGGGGAGCTGTTTTTT. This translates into CASSYTGASRGELFF.

The chain's CDR3 is CASSPHPSGGVGSYNEQFF. The DNA for the CDR3 is TGTGCCAGCAGCCCGCACCCTAGCGGCGGCGTTGGTTCCTACAATGAGCAGTTCTTC. The chain links TRBV6-2 or TRBV6-3 to TRBJ2-1; 7 bases fit TRBD2. Germline CDR1 reads MNHEY; CDR2 reads SVGEGT. This CDR3 region has 19 residues. J lost 1 base, V lost 6 bases, and 18 bases had no gene match.

The CDR3 loop reads CASSIDRGGYTF. CDR3 bases: TGTGCCAGTAGTATCGACAGGGGTGGCTACACCTTC. J is TRBJ1-2 and V is TRBV19; 8 positions match TRBD1. CDR3 size: 12 residues. Germline CDR1 LNHDA, CDR2 SQIVND (reference sequence). After removal of 3 bases from V and 7 bases from J, the junction contained 1 base not matched to a gene. The full variable domain, its missing parts supplied by reference TRBV19 and TRBJ1-2, is DGGITQSPKYLFRKEGQNVTLSCEQNLNHDAMYWYRQDPGQGLRLIYYSQIVNDFQKGDIAEGYSVSREKKESFPLTVTSAQKNPTAFYLCASSIDRGGYTFGSGTRLTVV.

The CDR3, as DNA: TGTGCCTGGAACCCAGAACAGGCCTACGAGCAGTACTTC. Protein: CAWNPEQAYEQYF. V is TRBV30 and J is TRBJ2-7, with D possibly matching TRBD1 (5 bases). CDR3 size: 13 residues. The germline gives CDR1 GTSNPN, CDR2 SVGIG (reference sequence). V shed 4 bases and J shed 2 bases, with 12 bases lying between them.